The rows below give T cell receptor beta chains drawn from one sample of a study of T cell responses to AZD1222 COVID-19 vaccine. Data came from immunoSEQ multiplex PCR; TCRdb stores just in-frame clones and leaves some out. This table holds 150,000 to 160,000 clones, about nine tenths found once. Sequences were derived from peripheral blood, sampled on day 0 of AZD1222 vaccination. The source is an adult in good health. Both conserved end residues are part of each CDR3. The order of the fields is D gene, V gene, J gene, clone size, CDR3 protein, CDR3 DNA. The D gene is left open where the match is weak. Clone size appears in some rows only: once, few, many, or a class for an expanded clone.

d_call: TRBD1
v_call: TRBV2
j_call: TRBJ1-1
clone_size: -
cdr3_aa: CASRRNQGAWTEAFF
cdr3_nt: TGTGCCAGCAGGAGAAATCAGGGGGCTTGGACTGAAGCTTTCTTT

d_call: -
v_call: TRBV4-2
j_call: TRBJ2-1
clone_size: -
cdr3_aa: CASSQADGGYNEQFF
cdr3_nt: TGTGCCAGCAGCCAAGCAGATGGTGGCTACAATGAGCAGTTCTTC

d_call: -
v_call: TRBV24-1
j_call: TRBJ1-5
clone_size: -
cdr3_aa: CATSEDGVQPQHF
cdr3_nt: TGTGCCACCAGTGAGGACGGGGTGCAGCCCCAGCATTTT

d_call: -
v_call: TRBV7-6
j_call: TRBJ2-1
clone_size: -
cdr3_aa: CASSSRGGTTGDEQFF
cdr3_nt: TGTGCCAGCAGCTCCCGCGGAGGGACAACAGGGGATGAGCAGTTCTTC

d_call: TRBD2
v_call: TRBV6-5
j_call: TRBJ2-4
clone_size: few
cdr3_aa: CASKGGRGAKNIQYF
cdr3_nt: TGTGCCAGCAAAGGCGGGAGGGGAGCCAAAAACATTCAGTACTTC

d_call: TRBD1
v_call: TRBV24-1
j_call: TRBJ1-1
clone_size: -
cdr3_aa: CATSESGGRSSGTEAFF
cdr3_nt: TGTGCCACCAGTGAGTCAGGGGGTCGAAGTAGTGGCACTGAAGCTTTCTTT

d_call: -
v_call: TRBV7-2
j_call: TRBJ1-1
clone_size: -
cdr3_aa: CASSPSAGTLNTEAFF
cdr3_nt: TGTGCCAGCAGCCCCTCGGCCGGGACATTGAACACTGAAGCTTTCTTT

d_call: -
v_call: TRBV19
j_call: TRBJ1-5
clone_size: -
cdr3_aa: CASSISRVNQPQHF
cdr3_nt: TGTGCCAGTAGTATATCCAGGGTCAATCAGCCCCAGCATTTT

d_call: -
v_call: TRBV7-2
j_call: TRBJ2-3
clone_size: -
cdr3_aa: CASSVTFTDTQYF
cdr3_nt: TGTGCCAGCAGTGTAACCTTCACAGATACGCAGTATTTT

d_call: TRBD1
v_call: TRBV7-2
j_call: TRBJ1-1
clone_size: -
cdr3_aa: CASSPNHRQGVNTEAFF
cdr3_nt: TGTGCCAGCAGCCCAAACCACAGACAGGGGGTTAACACTGAAGCTTTCTTT

d_call: -
v_call: TRBV7-6
j_call: TRBJ2-7
clone_size: once
cdr3_aa: CASSPPLQGQHYEQYF
cdr3_nt: TGTGCCAGCAGCCCACCCCTCCAGGGACAACATTACGAGCAGTACTTC

d_call: -
v_call: TRBV6-2/TRBV6-3
j_call: TRBJ1-2
clone_size: -
cdr3_aa: CASRPYGQQTSNYGYTF
cdr3_nt: TGTGCCAGCAGGCCTTACGGACAGCAAACTTCTAACTATGGCTACACCTTC